This is a list of T cell receptor beta chains from one sample in a study of blood T cell repertoires in COVID-19. TCRdb keeps only in-frame clones here, not all; method: immunoSEQ multiplex PCR. The sample has some 520,000 clones; approximately 89% are singletons. Sequencing was done on a sample of peripheral blood. The receptors were sampled from a man in his late teens or twenties with COVID-19, enrolled during active disease. The CDR3 runs from the conserved cysteine through the conserved F or W. Size tells how often a clone was seen (once, few, many) or the class of an expanded clone, and some rows leave it out.

v_gene: TRBV5-4
abundance: NA
CDR3aa: CASQLAGGPTDTQYF

v_gene: TRBV27
abundance: NA
CDR3aa: CASSQAGVQETQYF

v_gene: TRBV5-6
abundance: NA
CDR3aa: CASSTPGQGHNEQFF

v_gene: TRBV29-1
abundance: NA
CDR3aa: CSVERRTENIQYF

v_gene: TRBV18
abundance: NA
CDR3aa: CASSPTGGNQPQHF

v_gene: TRBV6-5
abundance: NA
CDR3aa: CASSRDRGFSGYTF

v_gene: TRBV9
abundance: NA
CDR3aa: CASSVAGAHEQFF

v_gene: TRBV23-1
abundance: NA
CDR3aa: CASSQSGAGTYEQYF

v_gene: TRBV6-2/TRBV6-3
abundance: NA
CDR3aa: CASSPAALRPPLHF

v_gene: TRBV24-1
abundance: NA
CDR3aa: CATSRSDNEQFF

v_gene: TRBV2
abundance: NA
CDR3aa: CASTRGVQNIQYF

v_gene: TRBV6-2/TRBV6-3
abundance: once
CDR3aa: CASSYSIGGRDEQYF

v_gene: TRBV3-1/TRBV3-2
abundance: few
CDR3aa: CASSQGRNSPLHF

v_gene: TRBV7-9
abundance: NA
CDR3aa: CASSGNSGTGGGTDTQYF

v_gene: TRBV2
abundance: NA
CDR3aa: CASSPWTPFEQFF

v_gene: TRBV5-5
abundance: few
CDR3aa: CASSLQGSSPLHF

v_gene: TRBV27
abundance: NA
CDR3aa: CASSPIRTGVEQYF

v_gene: TRBV5-4
abundance: NA
CDR3aa: CASSLVVAGMETQYF

v_gene: TRBV19
abundance: few
CDR3aa: CASSAPRQGRTGELFF

v_gene: TRBV15
abundance: once
CDR3aa: CATSGSTGPYEQYF

v_gene: TRBV5-1
abundance: NA
CDR3aa: CASSQSGGEQETQYF

v_gene: TRBV11-1
abundance: NA
CDR3aa: CASSFEEQEQFF

v_gene: TRBV30
abundance: NA
CDR3aa: CAWSDRRTGESYEQYF

v_gene: TRBV18
abundance: NA
CDR3aa: CASSRGIKTQYF

v_gene: TRBV27
abundance: NA
CDR3aa: CASRRGEQETQYF

v_gene: TRBV6-6
abundance: NA
CDR3aa: CASSPERWDRDYEQYF

v_gene: TRBV6-6
abundance: few
CDR3aa: CASSYSRGGYEQYF

v_gene: TRBV29-1
abundance: few
CDR3aa: CSVPDREVTGELFF

v_gene: TRBV27
abundance: NA
CDR3aa: CASSPRFSYEQYF

v_gene: TRBV6-5
abundance: NA
CDR3aa: CASSYLASGTDTQYF

v_gene: TRBV5-6
abundance: NA
CDR3aa: CASSPEQRTSGRNTGELFF

v_gene: TRBV3-1/TRBV3-2
abundance: NA
CDR3aa: CASKNRGSAEAFF

v_gene: TRBV19
abundance: NA
CDR3aa: CASSIMGQAYIYEQYF

v_gene: TRBV19
abundance: NA
CDR3aa: CASSPQGTKNIQYF

v_gene: TRBV4-1
abundance: NA
CDR3aa: CASSQVVGADEQYF

v_gene: TRBV24-1
abundance: NA
CDR3aa: CATSVEGPYNEQFF

v_gene: TRBV2
abundance: once
CDR3aa: CASSPSVADYEQYF

v_gene: TRBV5-1
abundance: NA
CDR3aa: CASSLDGQGPTEAFF

v_gene: TRBV27
abundance: NA
CDR3aa: CASSLSAGQLYGYTF

v_gene: TRBV20-1
abundance: NA
CDR3aa: CSASTRDIQYF

v_gene: TRBV27
abundance: NA
CDR3aa: CASSLATSGEEQYF

v_gene: TRBV24-1
abundance: NA
CDR3aa: CATSGGDRPYNEQFF

v_gene: TRBV5-1
abundance: NA
CDR3aa: CASGDGTSYFGETQYF

v_gene: TRBV11-3
abundance: NA
CDR3aa: CASSLKQGPDTQYF

v_gene: TRBV5-1
abundance: NA
CDR3aa: CASSTGQAAIGYTF

v_gene: TRBV18
abundance: NA
CDR3aa: CASSRVRGGYTF

v_gene: TRBV3-1/TRBV3-2
abundance: NA
CDR3aa: CASSQGQAGKLEQYF

v_gene: TRBV3-1/TRBV3-2
abundance: NA
CDR3aa: CASSQAGKRHEQYF

v_gene: TRBV18
abundance: NA
CDR3aa: CASSQLEQVGGELFF

v_gene: TRBV6-5
abundance: once
CDR3aa: CASPPGFSTEAFF

v_gene: TRBV27
abundance: NA
CDR3aa: CASSLGQSYEQYF

v_gene: TRBV2
abundance: NA
CDR3aa: CASSERGLMHSGGKLFF

v_gene: TRBV2
abundance: NA
CDR3aa: CASLRQEQGGEQYF

v_gene: TRBV10-2
abundance: NA
CDR3aa: CASSEISGSTEQFF

v_gene: TRBV5-4
abundance: NA
CDR3aa: CASSPERETNTDTQYF

v_gene: TRBV6-2/TRBV6-3
abundance: NA
CDR3aa: CASSARISGNTIYF

v_gene: TRBV5-1
abundance: NA
CDR3aa: CASSWGTSGSSNEQFF

v_gene: TRBV7-8
abundance: NA
CDR3aa: CASSLNSGDYNEQFF

v_gene: TRBV2
abundance: NA
CDR3aa: CASSEGRPSTDTQYF